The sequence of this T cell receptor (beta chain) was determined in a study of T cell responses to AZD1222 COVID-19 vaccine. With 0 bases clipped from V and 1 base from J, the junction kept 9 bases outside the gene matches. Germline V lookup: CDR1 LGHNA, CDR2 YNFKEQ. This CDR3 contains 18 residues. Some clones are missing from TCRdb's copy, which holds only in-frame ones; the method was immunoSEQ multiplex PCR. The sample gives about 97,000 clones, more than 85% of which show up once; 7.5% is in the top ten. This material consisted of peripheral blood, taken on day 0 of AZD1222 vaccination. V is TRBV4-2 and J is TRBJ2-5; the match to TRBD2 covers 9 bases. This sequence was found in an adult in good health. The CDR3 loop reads CASSQERGTSGLQETQYF. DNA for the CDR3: TGTGCCAGCAGCCAAGAACGGGGAACTAGCGGGCTCCAAGAGACCCAGTACTTC.